This record looks at one TCR beta chain sequence and its context. This entry belongs to a study of blood T cell repertoires in COVID-19. For the study at large: Material from acute and convalescent COVID-19 was sourced from the United States, Italy and Spain. The cDNA or gDNA used as material had been derived from T cells, B-cell-depleted T cells, or PBMCs.

Trimming removed 4 bases at V and 8 bases at J, with 17 bases between. The germline gives CDR1 MNHEY, CDR2 SVGAGI. The CDR3 extends over 15 amino acids. As handled by the study authors: How many nucleated cells were present was estimated from reference gene primer amplification. Clones were sequenced by immunoSEQ multiplex PCR, and TCRdb holds only the in-frame ones, with some missing. V, J and clone size are those of that table, while D and trimming were read from the DNA. The sample records more than 90,000 clones, around 87% being singletons. The chain has TRBV6-5 and TRBJ1-4, with D possibly matching TRBD1 (5 bases). This clonotype originated in a woman under 40 with acute or convalescent COVID-19. Material for sequencing was peripheral blood. As DNA, the CDR3 is TGTGCCAGCAGTTCCCTGATAAGGGGAGGGGAAAAACTGTTTTTT. Translation: CASSSLIRGGEKLFF.